The rows below give T cell receptor beta chains drawn from one sample of a study of OX40 agonist ivuxolimab in advanced cancers. TCRdb keeps only in-frame clones here, not all; method: immunoSEQ multiplex PCR. The sample consists of about 64,000 clones, roughly 87% of them appearing once. The sequencing used CD4+ or CD8+ T cells sorted from blood, collected in a trial of the OX40 agonist ivuxolimab. The receptors come from an adult with an advanced solid tumor such as melanoma, head and neck, liver or kidney cancer. Each CDR3 is given with its conserved first and last residue. D genes are given only for firm matches. Size is stated for part of the rows, as once, few or many counts, or as a class when the clone is expanded.

clone_size j_call v_call d_call cdr3_aa cdr3_nt
- TRBJ2-2 TRBV30 - CAWKVISNTGELFF TGTGCCTGGAAGGTCATCTCGAACACCGGGGAGCTGTTTTTT
- TRBJ2-3 TRBV5-1 TRBD1 CASSNRDRGADTQYF TGCGCCAGCAGCAACCGGGACAGGGGTGCAGATACGCAGTATTTT
- TRBJ1-2 TRBV10-3 TRBD1 CALQTDRDYGYTF TGTGCCCTTCAAACAGACAGGGACTATGGCTACACCTTC
- TRBJ2-5 TRBV30 - CAWSVTAETQYF TGTGCCTGGAGTGTGACAGCTGAGACCCAGTACTTC
few TRBJ2-5 TRBV18 - CASSPPGGKETQYF TGTGCCAGCTCACCACCCGGGGGTAAAGAGACCCAGTACTTC
- TRBJ2-7 TRBV5-1 - CASSLQWGDYEQYF TGCGCCAGCAGCTTACAGTGGGGGGACTACGAGCAGTACTTC
few TRBJ1-5 TRBV30 - CAWSAGKSNQPQHF TGTGCCTGGAGTGCAGGGAAGAGCAATCAGCCCCAGCATTTT
- TRBJ2-5 TRBV10-3 - CAISDMGGKGETQYF TGTGCCATCAGTGACATGGGGGGTAAGGGGGAGACCCAGTACTTC
few TRBJ2-1 TRBV30 - CAWRPRGGRDEQFF TGTGCCTGGAGACCAAGGGGGGGTCGCGATGAGCAGTTCTTC
- TRBJ2-3 TRBV10-1 TRBD2 CASSASGRTDTQYF TGCGCCAGCAGTGCTAGCGGGAGGACAGATACGCAGTATTTT
- TRBJ2-7 TRBV19 TRBD2 CASSTGTSGVEQYF TGTGCCAGTAGCACCGGGACTAGCGGAGTAGAGCAGTACTTC
- TRBJ2-7 TRBV11-2 - CASSSSYEQYF TGTGCCAGCAGCTCCTCCTACGAGCAGTACTTC
- TRBJ2-3 TRBV11-3 - CASSLGSAGMADTQYF TGTGCCAGCAGCTTAGGTTCAGCAGGGATGGCAGATACGCAGTATTTT
once TRBJ2-7 TRBV14 - CASSQALGVSYEQYF TGTGCCAGCAGCCAAGCGTTAGGGGTGTCCTACGAGCAGTACTTC
- TRBJ2-1 TRBV5-4 TRBD2 CASSSGLAGVGSYNEQFF TGTGCCAGCAGCTCGGGACTAGCGGGAGTCGGCTCCTACAATGAGCAGTTCTTC
- TRBJ1-5 TRBV7-2 - CASSLVFTVDQPQHF TGTGCCAGCAGCTTAGTATTCACAGTTGATCAGCCCCAGCATTTT
- TRBJ2-5 TRBV4-3 - CASSPERGGETQYF TGCGCCAGCAGCCCCGAACGAGGTGGAGAGACCCAGTACTTC
- TRBJ2-2 TRBV15 TRBD2 CATSRDPPTSGVNTGELFF TGTGCCACCAGCAGAGATCCCCCAACTAGCGGGGTGAACACCGGGGAGCTGTTTTTT
- TRBJ1-2 TRBV6-6 - CASSYDSIWGSF TGTGCCAGCAGTTACGATTCTATTTGGGGCTCCTTC
- TRBJ1-1 TRBV7-9 - CASSSQGNTEAFF TGTGCCAGCAGCTCCCAGGGGAACACTGAAGCTTTCTTT
once TRBJ1-1 TRBV10-3 TRBD1 CAIRRRTGVGTEAFF TGTGCCATCCGAAGGAGGACAGGGGTCGGGACTGAAGCTTTCTTT
- TRBJ1-5 TRBV28 TRBD1 CASSFSGQGVLSPQHF TGTGCCAGCAGTTTCTCAGGACAGGGCGTTTTGTCGCCCCAGCATTTT
- TRBJ2-7 TRBV7-9 TRBD1 CASSARQGTSYEQYF TGTGCCAGCAGCGCACGACAGGGGACGTCGTACGAGCAGTACTTC
once TRBJ2-1 TRBV10-1 TRBD2 CASSATSGRDSYNEQFF TGCGCCAGCAGTGCGACTAGCGGGAGGGACTCCTACAATGAGCAGTTCTTC
- TRBJ2-7 TRBV7-2 - CASSLADVAYEQYF TGTGCCAGCAGCTTAGCGGACGTAGCCTACGAGCAGTACTTC
- TRBJ2-1 TRBV4-1 TRBD2 CASSSRTSGTSYNEQFF TGCGCCAGCAGCTCCAGGACTAGCGGGACTTCCTACAATGAGCAGTTCTTC
few TRBJ2-7 TRBV28 TRBD1 CASRVQGSEQYF TGTGCCAGCAGGGTACAGGGGTCCGAGCAGTACTTC
once TRBJ2-5 TRBV4-1 TRBD2 CASSQGGGLAGKETQYF TGCGCCAGCAGCCAAGGGGGGGGACTAGCGGGAAAAGAGACCCAGTACTTC
once TRBJ2-1 TRBV2 TRBD1 CASSEPTGSSYNEQFF TGTGCCAGCAGTGAACCGACAGGGAGCTCCTACAATGAGCAGTTCTTC
- TRBJ2-7 TRBV28 - CASSLQPPNTYEQYF TGTGCCAGCAGTTTACAACCTCCCAACACCTACGAGCAGTACTTC
- TRBJ1-3 TRBV18 - CASSPSVAAGNTIYF TGTGCCAGCTCACCATCCGTGGCAGCTGGAAACACCATATATTTT
- TRBJ1-3 TRBV7-9 - CASGVSHVSGNTIYF TGTGCCAGCGGGGTCAGCCACGTATCTGGAAACACCATATATTTT
- TRBJ1-1 TRBV5-1 TRBD1 CASSPTGTNTEAFF TGCGCCAGCAGCCCGACAGGGACGAACACTGAAGCTTTCTTT
- TRBJ1-5 TRBV6-5 - CASSSPGQPQHF TGTGCCAGCAGTTCCCCGGGGCAGCCCCAGCATTTT
- TRBJ2-3 TRBV7-9 TRBD2 CASSPRTSGDTQYF TGTGCCAGCAGCCCTCGGACTAGCGGTGATACGCAGTATTTT
- TRBJ1-2 TRBV18 - CASSPYTGEYTF TGTGCCAGCTCACCATATACGGGGGAATACACCTTC
- TRBJ2-3 TRBV5-1 TRBD1 CASSRDRETDTQYF TGCGCCAGCAGCCGGGACAGGGAAACAGATACGCAGTATTTT
few TRBJ2-7 TRBV5-1 - CASSSGTGTASYEQYF TGCGCCAGCAGCTCGGGGACCGGGACGGCATCCTACGAGCAGTACTTC
few TRBJ2-1 TRBV2 TRBD2 CASSALRWSGAEREGQVNEQFF TGTGCCAGCAGTGCTCTTCGGTGGTCAGGGGCGGAGCGGGAGGGTCAGGTCAATGAGCAGTTCTTC
- TRBJ2-7 TRBV7-2 - CASSLAAPREYEQYF TGTGCCAGCAGCTTAGCGGCCCCAAGAGAATACGAGCAGTACTTC
- TRBJ1-2 TRBV21-1 - CASSKNKGLYGYTF TGTGCCAGCAGCAAAAACAAGGGACTCTATGGCTACACCTTC
- TRBJ2-2 TRBV19 - CASSRRVVGELFF TGTGCCAGTAGTAGGAGGGTGGTCGGGGAGCTGTTTTTT